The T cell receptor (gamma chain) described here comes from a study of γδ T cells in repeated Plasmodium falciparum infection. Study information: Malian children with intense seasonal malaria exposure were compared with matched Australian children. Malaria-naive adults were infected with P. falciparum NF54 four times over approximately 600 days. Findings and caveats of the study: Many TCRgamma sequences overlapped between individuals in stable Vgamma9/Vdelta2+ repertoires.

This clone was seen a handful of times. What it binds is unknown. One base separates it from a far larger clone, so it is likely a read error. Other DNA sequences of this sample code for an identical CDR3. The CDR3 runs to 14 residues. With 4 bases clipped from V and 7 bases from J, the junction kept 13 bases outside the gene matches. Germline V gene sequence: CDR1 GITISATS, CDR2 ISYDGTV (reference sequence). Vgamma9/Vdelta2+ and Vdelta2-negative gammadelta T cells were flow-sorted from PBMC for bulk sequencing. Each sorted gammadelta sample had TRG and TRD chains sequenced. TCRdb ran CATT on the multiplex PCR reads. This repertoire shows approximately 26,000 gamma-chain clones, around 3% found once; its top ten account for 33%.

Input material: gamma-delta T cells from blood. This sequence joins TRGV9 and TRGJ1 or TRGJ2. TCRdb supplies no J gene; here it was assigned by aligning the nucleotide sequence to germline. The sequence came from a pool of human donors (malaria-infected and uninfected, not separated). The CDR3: CALWEVPQPYKKLF. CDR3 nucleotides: TGTGCCTTGTGGGAAGTCCCTCAACCCTATAAGAAACTCTTT.